This T cell receptor beta chain was retrieved from a study of cytomegalovirus exposure and HLA in healthy donors. For the study at large: From donors who were HLA-typed, an early data release held around 80 million unique TCRs. General study results and limits: Later analysis reportedly placed an Asian-associated ancestry cluster below the approximately 700-donor mean in N-insertions. The study labeled 164 TCR beta chains cytomegalovirus-associated.

Primers for the PCR totalled 60 Vbeta and 13 Jbeta. TCRdb's copy holds only in-frame clones and misses some; the assay was immunoSEQ multiplex PCR. Of about 190,000 clones listed, about 85% were seen once; the top ten hold 10%. This clone was picked up a small number of times. What it binds is not known. The CDR3 is 13 amino acids. The V and J ends lost 5 bases and 7 bases respectively, with 12 bases between them. In germline, CDR1 is KGHSH, CDR2 LQKENI. The rearrangement uses TRBV18 and TRBJ1-5, with D possibly being TRBD1 (5 bases). The receptor comes from a woman aged 45-60 years in good health and CMV-seropositive. Sequencing was done on a sample of PBMCs. DNA for the CDR3: TGTGCCAGCTCAGGGAGGGACGGGCAGCCCCAGCATTTT. Residues: CASSGRDGQPQHF.